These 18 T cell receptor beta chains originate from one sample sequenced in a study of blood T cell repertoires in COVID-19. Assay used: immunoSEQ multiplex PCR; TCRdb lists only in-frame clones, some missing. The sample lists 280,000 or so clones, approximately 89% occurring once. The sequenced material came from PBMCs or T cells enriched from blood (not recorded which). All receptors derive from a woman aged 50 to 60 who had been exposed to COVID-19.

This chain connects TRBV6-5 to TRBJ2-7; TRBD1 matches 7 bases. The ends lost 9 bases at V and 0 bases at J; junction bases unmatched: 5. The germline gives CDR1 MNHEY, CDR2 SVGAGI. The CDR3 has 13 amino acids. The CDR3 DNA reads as TGTGCCAGTGGACAGGTGGGCTCCTACGAGCAGTACTTC. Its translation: CASGQVGSYEQYF.

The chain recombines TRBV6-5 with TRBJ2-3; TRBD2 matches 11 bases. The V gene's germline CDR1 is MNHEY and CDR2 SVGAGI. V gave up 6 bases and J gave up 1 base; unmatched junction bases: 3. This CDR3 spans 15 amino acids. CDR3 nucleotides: TGTGCCAGCAGGGATAGCGGGGGGGGCACAGATACGCAGTATTTT. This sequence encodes CASRDSGGGTDTQYF.

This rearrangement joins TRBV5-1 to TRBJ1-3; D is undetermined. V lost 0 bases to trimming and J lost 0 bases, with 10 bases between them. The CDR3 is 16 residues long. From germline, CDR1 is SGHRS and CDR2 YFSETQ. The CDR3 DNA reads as TGCGCCAGCAGCTTGGTAACAGACCCCTCTGGAAACACCATATATTTT. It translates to CASSLVTDPSGNTIYF.

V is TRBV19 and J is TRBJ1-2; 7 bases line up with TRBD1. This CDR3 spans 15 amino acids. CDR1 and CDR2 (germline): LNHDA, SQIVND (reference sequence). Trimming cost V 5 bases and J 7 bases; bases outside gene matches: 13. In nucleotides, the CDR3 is TGTGCCAGTAGTTATACGACAGGGTCGTTGAGTGGCTACACCTTC. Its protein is CASSYTTGSLSGYTF.

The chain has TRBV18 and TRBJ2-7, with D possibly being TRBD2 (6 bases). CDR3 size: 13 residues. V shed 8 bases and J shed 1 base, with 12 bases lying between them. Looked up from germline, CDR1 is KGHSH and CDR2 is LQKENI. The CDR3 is CASNQGGSYEQYF. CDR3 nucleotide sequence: TGTGCCAGCAACCAGGGAGGATCCTACGAGCAGTACTTC.

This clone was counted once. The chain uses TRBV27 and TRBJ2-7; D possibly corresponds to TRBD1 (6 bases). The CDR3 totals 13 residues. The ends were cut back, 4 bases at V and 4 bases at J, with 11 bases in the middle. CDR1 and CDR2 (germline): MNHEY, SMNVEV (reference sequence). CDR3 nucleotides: TGTGCCAGCAGTTACCGGCAGGGGTACGAGCAGTACTTC. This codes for CASSYRQGYEQYF.

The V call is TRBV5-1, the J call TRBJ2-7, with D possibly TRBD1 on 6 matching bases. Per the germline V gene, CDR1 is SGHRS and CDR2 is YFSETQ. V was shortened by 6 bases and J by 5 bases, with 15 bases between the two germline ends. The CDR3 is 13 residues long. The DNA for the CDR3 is TGCGCCAGCACAATACAGGGAACCCACGAGCAGTACTTC. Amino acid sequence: CASTIQGTHEQYF.

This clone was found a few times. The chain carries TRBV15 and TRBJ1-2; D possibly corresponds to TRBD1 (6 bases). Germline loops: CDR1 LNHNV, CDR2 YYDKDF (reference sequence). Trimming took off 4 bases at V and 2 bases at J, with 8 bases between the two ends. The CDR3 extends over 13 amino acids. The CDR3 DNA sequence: TGTGCCACCAGCATTCAGGGGAACTATGGCTACACCTTC. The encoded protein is CATSIQGNYGYTF.

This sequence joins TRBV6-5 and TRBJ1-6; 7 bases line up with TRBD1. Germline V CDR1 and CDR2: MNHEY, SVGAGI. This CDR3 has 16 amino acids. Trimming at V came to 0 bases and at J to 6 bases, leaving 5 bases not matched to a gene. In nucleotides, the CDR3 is TGTGCCAGCAGTTACTCCGCCGGGACAGCTAATTCACCCCTCCACTTT. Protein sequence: CASSYSAGTANSPLHF.

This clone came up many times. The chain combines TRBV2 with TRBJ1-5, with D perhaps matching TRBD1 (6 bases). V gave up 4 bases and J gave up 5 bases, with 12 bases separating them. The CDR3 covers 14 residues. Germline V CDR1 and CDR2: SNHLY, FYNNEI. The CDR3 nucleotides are TGTGCCAGCAGTGGACAGGATGGGGATCAGCCCCAGCATTTT. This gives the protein CASSGQDGDQPQHF.

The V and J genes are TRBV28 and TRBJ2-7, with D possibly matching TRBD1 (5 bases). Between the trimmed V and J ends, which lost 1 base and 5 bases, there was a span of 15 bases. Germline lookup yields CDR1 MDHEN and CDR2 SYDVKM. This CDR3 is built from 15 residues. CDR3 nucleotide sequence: TGTGCCAGCAGTTTATCAATCCTCAGGGCCCACGAGCAGTACTTC. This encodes CASSLSILRAHEQYF.

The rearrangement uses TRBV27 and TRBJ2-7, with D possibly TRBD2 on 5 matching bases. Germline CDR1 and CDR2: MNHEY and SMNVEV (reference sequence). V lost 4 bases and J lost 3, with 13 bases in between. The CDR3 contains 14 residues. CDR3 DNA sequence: TGTGCCAGCAGTTCTCCGGAGGACGTCTACGAGCAGTACTTC. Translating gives CASSSPEDVYEQYF.

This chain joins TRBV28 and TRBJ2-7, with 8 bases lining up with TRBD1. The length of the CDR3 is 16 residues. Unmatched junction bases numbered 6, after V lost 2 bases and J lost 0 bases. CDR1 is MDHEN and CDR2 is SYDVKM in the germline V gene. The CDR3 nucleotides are TGTGCCAGCAGTTTAAGGACAGGGCAGACCTCCTACGAGCAGTACTTC. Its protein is CASSLRTGQTSYEQYF.

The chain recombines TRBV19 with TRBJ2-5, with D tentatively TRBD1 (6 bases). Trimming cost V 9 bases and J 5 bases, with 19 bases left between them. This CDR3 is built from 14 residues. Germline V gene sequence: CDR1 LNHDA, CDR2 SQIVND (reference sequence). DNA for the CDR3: TGTGCCAGCTCTACAGGGTCTGGGGTGGAGACCCAGTACTTC. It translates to CASSTGSGVETQYF.

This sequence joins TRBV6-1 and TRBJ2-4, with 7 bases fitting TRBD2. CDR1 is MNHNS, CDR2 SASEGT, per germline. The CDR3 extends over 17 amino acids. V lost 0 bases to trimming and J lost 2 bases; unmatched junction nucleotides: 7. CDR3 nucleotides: TGTGCCAGCAGTGAAGCTACGGGGGGTTTGTCCAAAAACATTCAGTACTTC. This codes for CASSEATGGLSKNIQYF.

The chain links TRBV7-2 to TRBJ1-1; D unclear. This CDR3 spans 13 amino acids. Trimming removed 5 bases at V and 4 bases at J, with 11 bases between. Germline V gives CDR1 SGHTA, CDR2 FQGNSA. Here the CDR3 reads CASSQGRSTEAFF. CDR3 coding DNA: TGTGCCAGCAGCCAAGGGAGGTCCACTGAAGCTTTCTTT.

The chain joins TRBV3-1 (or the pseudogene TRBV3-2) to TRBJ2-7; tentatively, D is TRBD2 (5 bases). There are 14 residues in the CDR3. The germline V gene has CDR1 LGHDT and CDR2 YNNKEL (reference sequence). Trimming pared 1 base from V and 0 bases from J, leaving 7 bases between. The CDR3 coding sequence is TGTGCCAGCAGCCAAGGGAGGAGCTCCTACGAGCAGTACTTC. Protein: CASSQGRSSYEQYF.

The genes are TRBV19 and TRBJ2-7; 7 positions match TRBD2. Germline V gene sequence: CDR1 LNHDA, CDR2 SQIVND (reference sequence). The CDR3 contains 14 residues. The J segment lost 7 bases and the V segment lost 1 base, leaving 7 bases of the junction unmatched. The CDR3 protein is CASSIGQIGGEQYF. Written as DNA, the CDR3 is TGTGCCAGTAGTATAGGACAGATCGGGGGGGAGCAGTACTTC. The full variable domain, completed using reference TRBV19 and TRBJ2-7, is DGGITQSPKYLFRKEGQNVTLSCEQNLNHDAMYWYRQDPGQGLRLIYYSQIVNDFQKGDIAEGYSVSREKKESFPLTVTSAQKNPTAFYLCASSIGQIGGEQYFGPGTRLTVT.